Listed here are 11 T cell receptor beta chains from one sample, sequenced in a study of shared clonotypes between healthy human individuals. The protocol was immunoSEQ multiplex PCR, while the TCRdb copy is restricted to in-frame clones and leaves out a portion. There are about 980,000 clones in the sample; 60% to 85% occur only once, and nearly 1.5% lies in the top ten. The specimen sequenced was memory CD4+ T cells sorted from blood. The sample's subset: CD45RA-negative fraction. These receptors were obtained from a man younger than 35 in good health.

The CDR3 loop is CASSRTGGSYSNQPQHF. CDR3 DNA sequence: TGTGCCAGCAGTAGAACAGGGGGCAGTTATAGCAATCAGCCCCAGCATTTT. The chain combines TRBV27 with TRBJ1-5; 9 nucleotides align to TRBD1. CDR1 is MNHEY and CDR2 is SMNVEV in the germline V gene (reference sequence). The CDR3 extends over 17 amino acids. The V and J ends lost 5 bases and 0 bases, in that order; junction bases with no gene match: 8.

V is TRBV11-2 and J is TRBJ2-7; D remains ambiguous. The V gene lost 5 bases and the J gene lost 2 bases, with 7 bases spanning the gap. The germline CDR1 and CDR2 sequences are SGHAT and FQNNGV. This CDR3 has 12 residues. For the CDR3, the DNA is TGTGCCAGCAGCGTTAGTCCCTACGAGCAGTACTTC. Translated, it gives CASSVSPYEQYF.

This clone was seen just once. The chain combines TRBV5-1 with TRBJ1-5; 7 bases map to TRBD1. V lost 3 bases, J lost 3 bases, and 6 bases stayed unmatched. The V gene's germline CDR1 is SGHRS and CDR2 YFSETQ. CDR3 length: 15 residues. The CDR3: CASSSTGTDNQPQHF. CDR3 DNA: TGCGCCAGCAGCTCAACCGGGACAGACAATCAGCCCCAGCATTTT.

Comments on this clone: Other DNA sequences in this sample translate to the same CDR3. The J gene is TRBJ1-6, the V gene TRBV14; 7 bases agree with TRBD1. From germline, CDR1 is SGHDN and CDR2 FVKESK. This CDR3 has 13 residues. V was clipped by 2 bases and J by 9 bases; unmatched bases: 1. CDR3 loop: CASSQQGGSPLHF. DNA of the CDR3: TGTGCCAGCAGCCAACAGGGGGGTTCACCCCTCCACTTT. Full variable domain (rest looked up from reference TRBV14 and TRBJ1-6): EAGVTQFPSHSVIEKGQTVTLRCDPISGHDNLYWYRRVMGKEIKFLLHFVKESKQDESGMPNNRFLAERTGGTYSTLKVQPAELEDSGVYFCASSQQGGSPLHFGNGTRLTVT.

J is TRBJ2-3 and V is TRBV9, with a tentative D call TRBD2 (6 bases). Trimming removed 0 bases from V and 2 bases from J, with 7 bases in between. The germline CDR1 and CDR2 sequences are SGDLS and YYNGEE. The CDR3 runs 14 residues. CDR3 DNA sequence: TGTGCCAGCAGCGTAGGGACTACCACAGATACGCAGTATTTT. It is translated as CASSVGTTTDTQYF.

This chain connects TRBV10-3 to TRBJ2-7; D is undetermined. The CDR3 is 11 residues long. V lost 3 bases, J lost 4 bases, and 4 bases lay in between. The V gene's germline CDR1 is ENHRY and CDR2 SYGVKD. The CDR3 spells CAISEQYEQYF. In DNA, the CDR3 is TGTGCCATCAGTGAACAGTACGAGCAGTACTTC.

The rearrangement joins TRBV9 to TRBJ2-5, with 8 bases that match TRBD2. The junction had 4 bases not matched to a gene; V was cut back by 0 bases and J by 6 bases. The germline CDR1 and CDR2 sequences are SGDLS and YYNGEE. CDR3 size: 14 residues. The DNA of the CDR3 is TGTGCCAGCAGCGTAGATCCGGGGGGGAAGACCCAGTACTTC. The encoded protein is CASSVDPGGKTQYF.

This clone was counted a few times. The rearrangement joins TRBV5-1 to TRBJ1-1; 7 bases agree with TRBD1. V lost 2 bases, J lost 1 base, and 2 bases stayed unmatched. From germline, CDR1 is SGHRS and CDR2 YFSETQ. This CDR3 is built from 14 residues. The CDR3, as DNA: TGCGCCAGCAGCTTTGGACAGGAGAACACTGAAGCTTTCTTT. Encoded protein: CASSFGQENTEAFF. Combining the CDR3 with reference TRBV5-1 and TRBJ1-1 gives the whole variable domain KAGVTQTPRYLIKTRGQQVTLSCSPISGHRSVSWYQQTPGQGLQFLFEYFSETQRNKGNFPGRFSGRQFSNSRSEMNVSTLELGDSALYLCASSFGQENTEAFFGQGTRLTVV.

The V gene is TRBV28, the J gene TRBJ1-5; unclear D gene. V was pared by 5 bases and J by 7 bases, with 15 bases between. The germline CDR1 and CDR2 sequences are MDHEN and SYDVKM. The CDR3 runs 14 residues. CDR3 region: CASSPSPDYQPQHF. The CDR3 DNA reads TGTGCCAGCAGTCCATCCCCGGATTACCAGCCCCAGCATTTT.

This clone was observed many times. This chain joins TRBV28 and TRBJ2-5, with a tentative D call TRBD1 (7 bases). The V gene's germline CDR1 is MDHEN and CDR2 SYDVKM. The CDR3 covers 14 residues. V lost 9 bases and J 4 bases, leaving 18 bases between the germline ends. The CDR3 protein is CASCQGGRVETQYF. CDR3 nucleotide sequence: TGTGCCAGTTGCCAGGGGGGTAGGGTAGAGACCCAGTACTTC.

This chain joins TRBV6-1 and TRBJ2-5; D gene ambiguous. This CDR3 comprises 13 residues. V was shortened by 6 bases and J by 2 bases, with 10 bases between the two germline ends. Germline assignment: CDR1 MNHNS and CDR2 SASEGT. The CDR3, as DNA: TGTGCCAGCAGACAGAGGAATCAAGAGACCCAGTACTTC. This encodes CASRQRNQETQYF.